Described below is a single T cell receptor (beta chain) sequence and its context. One end of the junction varies from germline; a read error may be responsible. There are 12 residues in the CDR3. The germline V gene has CDR1 SGHRS and CDR2 YFSETQ. These data come from a study of technical replicates of blood from a few donors. TCRdb keeps only in-frame clones here, not all; method: immunoSEQ multiplex PCR. The sample carries tens of thousands of clones, roughly 93% recorded once. The V call is TRBV5-1, the J call TRBJ2-5, with 8 bases matching TRBD1. Material: T cells isolated from PBMCs. The clonotype originates from a human donor in good health. The CDR3 region has the DNA TGCGCCAGCAGCCTTTTGGGTGAACAGGGGGACTTC. Translated, it gives CASSLLGEQGDF.